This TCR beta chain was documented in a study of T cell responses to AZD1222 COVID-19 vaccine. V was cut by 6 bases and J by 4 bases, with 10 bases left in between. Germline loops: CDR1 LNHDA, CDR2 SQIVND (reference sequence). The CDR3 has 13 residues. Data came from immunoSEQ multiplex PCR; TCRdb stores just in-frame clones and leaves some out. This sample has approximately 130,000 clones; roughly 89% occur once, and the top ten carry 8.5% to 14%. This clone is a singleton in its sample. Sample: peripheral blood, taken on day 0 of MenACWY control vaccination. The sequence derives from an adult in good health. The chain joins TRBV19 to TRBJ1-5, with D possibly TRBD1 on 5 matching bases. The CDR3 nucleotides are TGTGCCAGTAGCAAACAGGTTAATCAGCCCCAGCATTTT. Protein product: CASSKQVNQPQHF.